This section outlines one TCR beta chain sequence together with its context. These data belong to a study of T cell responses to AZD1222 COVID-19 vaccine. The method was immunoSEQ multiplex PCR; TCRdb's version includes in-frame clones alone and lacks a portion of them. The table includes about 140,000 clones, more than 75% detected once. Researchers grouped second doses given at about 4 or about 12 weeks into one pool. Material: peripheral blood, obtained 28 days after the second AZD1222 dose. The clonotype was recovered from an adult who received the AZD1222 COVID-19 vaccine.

The CDR3 is CASSYSEQGNDEQYF. The CDR3 nucleotides are TGTGCCAGCAGTTACTCGGAACAGGGGAACGACGAGCAGTACTTC. J is TRBJ2-7 and V is TRBV6-5; the match to TRBD1 covers 7 bases. Germline V gene lookup returns CDR1 MNHEY and CDR2 SVGAGI. V dropped 0 bases and J dropped 5; count of bases not matched to a gene: 7. This CDR3 is built from 15 residues.